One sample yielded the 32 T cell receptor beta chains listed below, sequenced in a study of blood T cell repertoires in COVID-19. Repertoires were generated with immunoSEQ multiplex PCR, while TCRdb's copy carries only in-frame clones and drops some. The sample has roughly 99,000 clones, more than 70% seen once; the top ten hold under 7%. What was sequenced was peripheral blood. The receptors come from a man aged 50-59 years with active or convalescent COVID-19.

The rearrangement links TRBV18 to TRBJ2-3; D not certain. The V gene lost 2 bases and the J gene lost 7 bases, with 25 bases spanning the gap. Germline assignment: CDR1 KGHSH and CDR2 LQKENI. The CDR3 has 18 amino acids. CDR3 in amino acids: CASSPAPRHSLGANTQYF. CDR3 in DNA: TGTGCCAGCTCACCAGCCCCGAGACACTCCCTGGGTGCAAATACGCAGTATTTT.

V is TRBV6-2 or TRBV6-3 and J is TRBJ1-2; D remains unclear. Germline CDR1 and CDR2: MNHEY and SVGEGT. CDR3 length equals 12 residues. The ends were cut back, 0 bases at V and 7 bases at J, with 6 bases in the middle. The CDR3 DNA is TGTGCCAGCAGTTACTCGCGGGCTGGCTACACCTTC. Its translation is CASSYSRAGYTF.

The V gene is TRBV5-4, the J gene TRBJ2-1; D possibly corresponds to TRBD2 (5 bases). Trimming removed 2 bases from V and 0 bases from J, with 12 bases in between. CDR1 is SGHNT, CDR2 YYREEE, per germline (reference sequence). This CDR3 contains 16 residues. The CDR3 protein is CASSLGRDFSYNEQFF. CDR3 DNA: TGTGCCAGCAGCTTAGGACGGGATTTCTCCTACAATGAGCAGTTCTTC.

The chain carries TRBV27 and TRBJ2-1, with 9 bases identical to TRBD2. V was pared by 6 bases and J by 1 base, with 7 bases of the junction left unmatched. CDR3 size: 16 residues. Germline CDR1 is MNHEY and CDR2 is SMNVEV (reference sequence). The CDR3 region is CASRVSGRVSYNEQFF. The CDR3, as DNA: TGTGCCAGCAGGGTTAGCGGGAGAGTGTCCTACAATGAGCAGTTCTTC.

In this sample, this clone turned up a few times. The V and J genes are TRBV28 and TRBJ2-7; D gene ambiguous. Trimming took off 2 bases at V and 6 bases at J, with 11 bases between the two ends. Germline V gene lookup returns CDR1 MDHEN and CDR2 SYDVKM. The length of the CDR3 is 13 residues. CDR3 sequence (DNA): TGTGCCAGCAGTTTAGGGCAGGTCGGCGAGCAGTACTTC. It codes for CASSLGQVGEQYF.

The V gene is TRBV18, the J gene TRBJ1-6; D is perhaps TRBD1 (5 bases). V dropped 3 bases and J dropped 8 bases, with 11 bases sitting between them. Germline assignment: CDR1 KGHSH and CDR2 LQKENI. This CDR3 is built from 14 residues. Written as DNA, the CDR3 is TGTGCCAGCTCACCGGCAGGGAGGGATTCACCCCTCCACTTT. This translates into CASSPAGRDSPLHF.

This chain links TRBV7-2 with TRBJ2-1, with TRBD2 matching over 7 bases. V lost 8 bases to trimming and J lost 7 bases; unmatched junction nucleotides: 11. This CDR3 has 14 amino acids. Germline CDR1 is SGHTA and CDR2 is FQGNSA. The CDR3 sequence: CASGVTIGRNEQFF. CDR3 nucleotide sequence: TGTGCCAGCGGAGTGACTATCGGGAGGAATGAGCAGTTCTTC.

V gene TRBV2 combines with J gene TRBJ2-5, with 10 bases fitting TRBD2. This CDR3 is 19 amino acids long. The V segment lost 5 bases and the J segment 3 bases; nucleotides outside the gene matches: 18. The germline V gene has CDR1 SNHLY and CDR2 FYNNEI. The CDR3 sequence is CASSYTHPRLAGEKETQYF. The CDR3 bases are TGTGCCAGCAGTTACACCCACCCGAGACTAGCGGGTGAAAAAGAGACCCAGTACTTC.

The CDR3 DNA reads as TGTGCCAGCAGCCCTATTTTGGGCCGCGGCACAGATACGCAGTATTTT. Encoded protein: CASSPILGRGTDTQYF. V usage is TRBV14 and J usage is TRBJ2-3; no clear D gene. Trimming removed 4 bases at V and 1 base at J, with 15 bases between. The CDR3 length is 16 residues. Germline CDR1 is SGHDN and CDR2 is FVKESK.

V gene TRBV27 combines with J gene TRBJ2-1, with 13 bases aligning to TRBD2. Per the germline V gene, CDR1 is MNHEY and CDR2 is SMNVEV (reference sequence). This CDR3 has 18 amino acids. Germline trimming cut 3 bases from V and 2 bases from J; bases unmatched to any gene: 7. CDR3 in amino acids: CASSFPGLAGEAYNEQFF. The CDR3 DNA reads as TGTGCCAGCAGTTTCCCCGGACTAGCGGGAGAGGCCTACAATGAGCAGTTCTTC.

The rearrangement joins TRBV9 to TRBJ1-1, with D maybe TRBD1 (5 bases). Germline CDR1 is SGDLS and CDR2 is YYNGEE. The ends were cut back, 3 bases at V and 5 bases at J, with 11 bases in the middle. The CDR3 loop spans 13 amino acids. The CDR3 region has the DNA TGTGCCAGCAGCGGTATCAGGGAAACTGAAGCTTTCTTT. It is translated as CASSGIRETEAFF.

CDR3 coding DNA: TGTGCCAGCAGCTTAGCAGGAGTATATCACGAGCAGTACTTC. Its protein is CASSLAGVYHEQYF. This chain joins TRBV7-2 and TRBJ2-7; D gene uncertain. CDR1 and CDR2 (germline): SGHTA, FQGNSA. The ends were cut back, 0 bases at V and 5 bases at J, with 11 bases in the middle. The CDR3 is 14 amino acids. Supplemented by reference TRBV7-2 and TRBJ2-7, the full variable domain reads GAGVSQSPSNKVTEKGKDVELRCDPISGHTALYWYRQSLGQGLEFLIYFQGNSAPDKSGLPSDRFSAERTGGSVSTLTIQRTQQEDSAVYLCASSLAGVYHEQYFGPGTRLTVT.

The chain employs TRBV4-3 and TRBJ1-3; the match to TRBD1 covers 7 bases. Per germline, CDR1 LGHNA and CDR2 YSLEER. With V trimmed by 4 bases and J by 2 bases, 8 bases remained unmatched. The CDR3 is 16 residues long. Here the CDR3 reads CASSRGDSSAGNTIYF. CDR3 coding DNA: TGCGCCAGCAGCCGGGGGGACAGCTCCGCTGGAAACACCATATATTTT.

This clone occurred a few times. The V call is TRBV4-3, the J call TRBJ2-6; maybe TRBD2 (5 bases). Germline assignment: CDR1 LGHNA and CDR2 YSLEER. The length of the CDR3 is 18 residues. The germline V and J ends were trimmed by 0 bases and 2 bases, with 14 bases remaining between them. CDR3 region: CASSQDSPGNAGANVLTF. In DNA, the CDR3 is TGCGCCAGCAGCCAAGACAGTCCGGGGAATGCTGGGGCCAACGTCCTGACTTTC.

CDR3 sequence reads: CAWNQGDMRKLFF. CDR3 nucleotide sequence: TGTGCCTGGAATCAAGGGGATATGAGGAAACTGTTTTTT. The chain uses TRBV30 and TRBJ1-4; perhaps TRBD1 as D (5 bases). Trimming left V 4 bases short and J 11 bases short, with 17 bases between. Germline CDR1 and CDR2: GTSNPN and SVGIG (reference sequence). The CDR3 has 13 residues.

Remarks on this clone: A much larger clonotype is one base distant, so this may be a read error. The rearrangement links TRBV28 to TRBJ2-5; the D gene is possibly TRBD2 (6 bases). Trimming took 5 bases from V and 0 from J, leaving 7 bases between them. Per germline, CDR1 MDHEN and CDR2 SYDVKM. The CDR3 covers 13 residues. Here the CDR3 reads CASSGDYQETQYF. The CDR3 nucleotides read TGTGCCAGCAGTGGGGACTACCAAGAGACCCAGTACTTC.

The CDR3 is CASSLDRLGYGYTF. The DNA of the CDR3 is TGCGCCAGCAGCTTGGACCGACTAGGGTATGGCTACACCTTC. The chain combines TRBV5-1 with TRBJ1-2, with D unclear. The V gene's germline CDR1 is SGHRS and CDR2 YFSETQ. This CDR3 region has 14 residues. V shed 0 bases and J shed 5 bases, with 11 bases lying between them.

CDR3 protein: CASSPLHEKLFF. CDR3 DNA: TGTGCCAGCAGCCCCCTCCATGAAAAACTGTTTTTT. V is TRBV28 and J is TRBJ1-4; D is undetermined. From germline, CDR1 is MDHEN and CDR2 SYDVKM. This CDR3 has 12 residues. Trimming pared 6 bases from V and 6 bases from J, leaving 8 bases between. Complete variable domain (other parts from reference TRBV28 and TRBJ1-4): DVKVTQSSRYLVKRTGEKVFLECVQDMDHENMFWYRQDPGLGLRLIYFSYDVKMKEKGDIPEGYSVSREKKERFSLILESASTNQTSMYLCASSPLHEKLFFGSGTQLSVL.

The CDR3 DNA reads as TGTGCCAGCAGCCCCGGACTAGCGGGGGGAAGTATAGAAGAGACCCAGTACTTC. It encodes CASSPGLAGGSIEETQYF. The J gene is TRBJ2-5, the V gene TRBV9, with 14 bases identical to TRBD2. The CDR3 totals 18 residues. The germline CDR1 and CDR2 sequences are SGDLS and YYNGEE. Losses at the gene ends were 4 bases for V and 3 bases for J; bases not matched to a gene: 11.

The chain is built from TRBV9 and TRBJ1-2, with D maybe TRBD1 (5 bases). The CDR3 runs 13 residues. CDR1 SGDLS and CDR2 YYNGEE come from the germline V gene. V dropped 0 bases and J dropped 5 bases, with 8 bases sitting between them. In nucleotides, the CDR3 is TGTGCCAGCAGCGTAGGACAGTTGTATGGCTACACCTTC. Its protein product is CASSVGQLYGYTF.

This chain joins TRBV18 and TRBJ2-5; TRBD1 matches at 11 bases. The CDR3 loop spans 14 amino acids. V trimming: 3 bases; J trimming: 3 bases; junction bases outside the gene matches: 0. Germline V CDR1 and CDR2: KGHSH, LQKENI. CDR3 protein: CASSPGQGEETQYF. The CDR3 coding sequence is TGTGCCAGCTCACCGGGACAGGGGGAAGAGACCCAGTACTTC.

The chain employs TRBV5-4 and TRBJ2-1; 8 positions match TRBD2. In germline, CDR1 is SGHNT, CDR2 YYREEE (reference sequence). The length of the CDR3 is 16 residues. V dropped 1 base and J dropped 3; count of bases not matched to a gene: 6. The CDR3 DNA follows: TGTGCCAGCAGCTTGAGAACTAGCGGACTCTACAATGAGCAGTTCTTC. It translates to CASSLRTSGLYNEQFF.

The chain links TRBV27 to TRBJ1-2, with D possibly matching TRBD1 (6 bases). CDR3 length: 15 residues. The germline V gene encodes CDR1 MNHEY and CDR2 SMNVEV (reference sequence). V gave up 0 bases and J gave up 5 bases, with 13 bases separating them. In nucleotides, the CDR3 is TGTGCCAGCAGTTTATCGTACGGGACACTTTATGGCTACACCTTC. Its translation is CASSLSYGTLYGYTF.

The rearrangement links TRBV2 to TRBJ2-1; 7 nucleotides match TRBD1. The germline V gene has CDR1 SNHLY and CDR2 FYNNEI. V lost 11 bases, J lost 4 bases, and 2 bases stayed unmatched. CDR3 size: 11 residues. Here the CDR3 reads CAGTAYNEQFF. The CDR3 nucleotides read TGTGCCGGGACAGCTTACAATGAGCAGTTCTTC.

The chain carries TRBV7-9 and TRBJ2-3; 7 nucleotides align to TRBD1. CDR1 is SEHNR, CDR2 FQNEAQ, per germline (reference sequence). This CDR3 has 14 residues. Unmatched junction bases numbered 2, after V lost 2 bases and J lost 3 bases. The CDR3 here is CASSLTGVTDTQYF. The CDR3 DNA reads TGTGCCAGCAGCTTAACAGGGGTAACAGATACGCAGTATTTT.

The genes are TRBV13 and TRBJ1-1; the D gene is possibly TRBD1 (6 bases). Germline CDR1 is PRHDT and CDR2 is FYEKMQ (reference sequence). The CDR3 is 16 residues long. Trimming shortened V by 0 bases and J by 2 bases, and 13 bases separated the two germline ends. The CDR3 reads CASSLGDRYINTEAFF. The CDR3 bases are TGTGCCAGCAGCTTAGGGGACAGATACATTAACACTGAAGCTTTCTTT.

The CDR3 loop is CASSLRELNTEAFF. The CDR3 bases are TGTGCCAGCAGCTTGAGGGAATTGAACACTGAAGCTTTCTTT. The chain recombines TRBV7-2 with TRBJ1-1, with D hard to call. Looked up from germline, CDR1 is SGHTA and CDR2 is FQGNSA. Trimming removed 3 bases at V and 0 bases at J, with 8 bases between. The CDR3 length is 14 residues.

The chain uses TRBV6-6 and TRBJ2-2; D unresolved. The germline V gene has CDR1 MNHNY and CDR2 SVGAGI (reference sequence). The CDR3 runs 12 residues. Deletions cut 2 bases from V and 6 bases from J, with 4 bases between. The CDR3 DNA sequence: TGTGCCAGCAGTTACGAGTCCGGGGAGCTGTTTTTT. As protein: CASSYESGELFF.

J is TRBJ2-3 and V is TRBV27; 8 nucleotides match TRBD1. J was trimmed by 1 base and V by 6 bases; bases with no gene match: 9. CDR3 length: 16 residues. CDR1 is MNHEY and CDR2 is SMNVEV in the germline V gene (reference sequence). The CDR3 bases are TGTGCCAGCAGCTCCGGGACAGGCCGCCGCACAGATACGCAGTATTTT. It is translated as CASSSGTGRRTDTQYF.

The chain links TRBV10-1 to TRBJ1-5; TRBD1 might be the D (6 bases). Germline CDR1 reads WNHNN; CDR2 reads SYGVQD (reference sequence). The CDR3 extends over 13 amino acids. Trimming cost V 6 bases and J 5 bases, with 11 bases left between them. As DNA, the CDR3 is TGCGCCAGCAGCCCAGGGGTAGATCAGCCCCAGCATTTT. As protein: CASSPGVDQPQHF.

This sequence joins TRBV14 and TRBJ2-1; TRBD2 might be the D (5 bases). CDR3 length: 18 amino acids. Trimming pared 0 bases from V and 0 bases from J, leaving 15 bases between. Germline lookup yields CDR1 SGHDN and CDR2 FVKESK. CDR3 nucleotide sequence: TGTGCCAGCAGCCAAGATCTTGTAGCGACGGACTCCTACAATGAGCAGTTCTTC. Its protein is CASSQDLVATDSYNEQFF. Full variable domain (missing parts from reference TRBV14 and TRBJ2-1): EAGVTQFPSHSVIEKGQTVTLRCDPISGHDNLYWYRRVMGKEIKFLLHFVKESKQDESGMPNNRFLAERTGGTYSTLKVQPAELEDSGVYFCASSQDLVATDSYNEQFFGPGTRLTVL.

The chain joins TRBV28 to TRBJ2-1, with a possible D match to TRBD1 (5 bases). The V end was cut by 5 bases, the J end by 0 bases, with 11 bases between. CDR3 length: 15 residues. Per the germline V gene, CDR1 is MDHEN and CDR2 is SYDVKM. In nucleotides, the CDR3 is TGTGCCAGCAGTCGACCAAGGGGCTCCTACAATGAGCAGTTCTTC. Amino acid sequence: CASSRPRGSYNEQFF.